This T cell receptor beta chain was sequenced for a study of blood T cell repertoires in COVID-19. Study in general: Collection of acute and convalescent COVID-19 samples took place in the United States, Italy and Spain.

Participants were placed into cohorts based on the clinical history they reported. The CDR3 is 16 residues long. V dropped 0 bases and J dropped 0 bases, with 11 bases sitting between them. Per germline, CDR1 LNHNV and CDR2 YYDKDF (reference sequence). Original data processing: Amplification of reference gene primers was used by the study to estimate nucleated cell counts. Generated by immunoSEQ multiplex PCR, the TCRdb table keeps only in-frame clones and is missing some. That table furnishes V, J and clone size, whereas the DNA furnished D and trimming. The table includes approximately 200,000 clones, less than 90% detected once.

The sample comprised PBMCs or T cells enriched from blood (not recorded which). V usage is TRBV15 and J usage is TRBJ1-1; D remains unclear. The origin of this receptor is a woman in her twenties or thirties who had been exposed to COVID-19. CDR3 nucleotides: TGTGCCACCAGCAGAGATCGTGAGGTCATGAACACTGAAGCTTTCTTT. The encoded protein is CATSRDREVMNTEAFF.